The entry below describes one T cell receptor beta chain. Its antigen remains unknown. Measured with immunoSEQ multiplex PCR; TCRdb has only the in-frame clones, and not every one. Among under 65,000 clones listed, about 88% were seen once. The data belong to a study of OX40 agonist ivuxolimab in advanced cancers. Overall study context: The study gave patients intravenous ivuxolimab at 0.01 to 10 mg/kg every 2 weeks. Earlier anti-PD-1, anti-PD-L1 or anti-CTLA-4 therapy was permitted; around 40% had received some. Mean age approximately 59 years, range 23 to 79; nearly 85% male. The study's findings and limits: Expanded clones belonging to CD8+ T cells outnumbered, on average, those of CD4+.

The source is an adult with an advanced solid tumor such as melanoma, head and neck, liver or kidney cancer. The source was CD4+ or CD8+ T cells sorted from blood, collected in a trial of the OX40 agonist ivuxolimab.

This CDR3 reads CAISDPGHLYEQYF. CDR3 DNA sequence: TGTGCCATCAGTGACCCGGGACACCTCTACGAGCAGTACTTC. The V and J genes are TRBV10-3 and TRBJ2-7; weak D call: TRBD1 (6 bases). Germline V gene data show CDR1 as ENHRY and CDR2 as SYGVKD. The CDR3 contains 14 residues. V was shortened by 3 bases and J by 3 bases, with 12 bases between the two germline ends.